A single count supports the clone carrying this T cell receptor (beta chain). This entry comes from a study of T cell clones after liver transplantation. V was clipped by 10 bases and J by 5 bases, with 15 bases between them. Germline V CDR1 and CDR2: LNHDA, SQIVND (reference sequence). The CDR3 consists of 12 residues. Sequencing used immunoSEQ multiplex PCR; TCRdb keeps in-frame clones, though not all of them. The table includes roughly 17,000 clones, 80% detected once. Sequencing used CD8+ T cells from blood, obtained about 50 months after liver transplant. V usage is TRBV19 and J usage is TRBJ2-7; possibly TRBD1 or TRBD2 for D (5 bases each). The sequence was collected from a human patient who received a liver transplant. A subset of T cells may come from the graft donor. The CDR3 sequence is CANPRGANEQYF. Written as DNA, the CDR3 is TGTGCCAACCCGAGGGGCGCGAACGAGCAGTACTTC.